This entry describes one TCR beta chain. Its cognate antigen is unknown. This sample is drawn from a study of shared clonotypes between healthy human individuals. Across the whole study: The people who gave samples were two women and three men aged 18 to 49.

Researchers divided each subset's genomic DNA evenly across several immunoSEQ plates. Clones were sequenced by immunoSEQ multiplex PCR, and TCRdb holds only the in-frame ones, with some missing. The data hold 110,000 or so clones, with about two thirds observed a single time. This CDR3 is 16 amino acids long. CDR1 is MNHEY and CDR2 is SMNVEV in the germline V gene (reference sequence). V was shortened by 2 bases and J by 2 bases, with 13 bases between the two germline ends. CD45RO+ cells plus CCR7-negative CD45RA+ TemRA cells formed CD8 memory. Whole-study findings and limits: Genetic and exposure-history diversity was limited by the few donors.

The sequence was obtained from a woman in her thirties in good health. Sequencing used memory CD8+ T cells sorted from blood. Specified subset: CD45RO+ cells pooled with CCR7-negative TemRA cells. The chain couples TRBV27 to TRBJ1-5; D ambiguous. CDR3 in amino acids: CASSLRLDCCNQPQHF. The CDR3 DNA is TGTGCCAGCAGTTTAAGGTTAGATTGTTGCAATCAGCCCCAGCATTTT.